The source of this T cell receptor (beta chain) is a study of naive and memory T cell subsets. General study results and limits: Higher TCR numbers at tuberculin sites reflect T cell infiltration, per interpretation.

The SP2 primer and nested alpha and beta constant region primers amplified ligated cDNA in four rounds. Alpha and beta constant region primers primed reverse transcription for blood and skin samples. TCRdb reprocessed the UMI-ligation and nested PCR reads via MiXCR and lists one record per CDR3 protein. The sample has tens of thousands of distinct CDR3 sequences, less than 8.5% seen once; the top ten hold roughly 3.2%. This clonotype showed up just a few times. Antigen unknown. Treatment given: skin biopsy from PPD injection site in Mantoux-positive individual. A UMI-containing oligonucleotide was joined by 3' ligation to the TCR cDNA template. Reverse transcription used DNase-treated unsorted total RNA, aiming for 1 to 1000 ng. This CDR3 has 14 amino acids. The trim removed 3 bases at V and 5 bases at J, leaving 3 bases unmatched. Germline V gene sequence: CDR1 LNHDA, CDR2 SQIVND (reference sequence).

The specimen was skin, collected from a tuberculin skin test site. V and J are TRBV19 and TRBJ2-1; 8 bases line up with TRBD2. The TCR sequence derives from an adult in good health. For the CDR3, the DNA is TGTGCCAGTAGTATCGGGACTAGAAACAATGAGCAGTTCTTC. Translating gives CASSIGTRNNEQFF.